A single sample gave rise to the 10 T cell receptor beta chains below, sequenced in a study of T cell changes during pregnancy in multiple sclerosis. Libraries were prepared by immunoSEQ multiplex PCR; TCRdb keeps only in-frame clonotypes and omits some of them. The sample carries around 70,000 clones, around 94% recorded once. The input for sequencing was peripheral blood, taken in the third trimester of pregnancy. The receptors shown here come from a female donor with multiple sclerosis, enrolled in a pregnancy study.

The V and J genes are TRBV9 and TRBJ2-7; D is perhaps TRBD2 (6 bases). Trimming took off 0 bases at V and 6 bases at J, with 19 bases between the two ends. The germline gives CDR1 SGDLS, CDR2 YYNGEE. This CDR3 is 16 amino acids long. In DNA, the CDR3 is TGTGCCAGCAGCGTAGCGGGGACTCCCACCCTCGCCGAGCAGTACTTC. This gives the protein CASSVAGTPTLAEQYF.

The chain combines TRBV9 with TRBJ2-7, with 7 nucleotides matching TRBD1. The CDR3 is 15 amino acids. The germline gives CDR1 SGDLS, CDR2 YYNGEE. Trimming took 3 bases from V and 2 from J; bases not matched to a gene: 8. The CDR3 loop is CASSARTGLTYEQYF. The DNA for the CDR3 is TGTGCCAGCAGCGCTCGGACAGGCCTGACCTACGAGCAGTACTTC.

The chain joins TRBV6-4 to TRBJ2-1; 11 positions match TRBD2. There are 16 residues in the CDR3. With 4 bases clipped from V and 5 bases from J, the junction kept 7 bases outside the gene matches. Germline V gene sequence: CDR1 MRHNA, CDR2 SNTAGT. The chain's CDR3 is CASSASGGTGDNEQFF. CDR3 DNA: TGTGCCAGCAGTGCTAGCGGGGGGACCGGGGACAATGAGCAGTTCTTC.

This chain joins TRBV19 and TRBJ1-5; 7 bases match TRBD1. The CDR3 spans 14 residues. CDR1 LNHDA and CDR2 SQIVND come from the germline V gene (reference sequence). V shed 2 bases and J 5 bases; nucleotides not matched to a gene: 3. The CDR3 region is CASSIPRGDQPQHF. DNA for the CDR3: TGTGCCAGTAGTATACCCAGGGGGGATCAGCCCCAGCATTTT.

The gene calls are TRBV7-2 and TRBJ1-2; 9 nucleotides match TRBD1. This CDR3 contains 14 residues. J was trimmed by 3 bases and V by 5 bases; bases with no gene match: 4. CDR1 SGHTA and CDR2 FQGNSA come from the germline V gene. CDR3 sequence reads: CASSPRTGDYGYTF. The CDR3 DNA follows: TGTGCCAGCAGCCCACGGACAGGGGACTATGGCTACACCTTC.

The chain is built from TRBV7-9 and TRBJ2-7, with D maybe TRBD1 (5 bases). The germline V and J ends were trimmed by 2 bases and 5 bases, with 7 bases remaining between them. Germline V CDR1 and CDR2: SEHNR, FQNEAQ (reference sequence). CDR3 length: 12 amino acids. The CDR3 reads CASSLRGNEQYF. Written as DNA, the CDR3 is TGTGCCAGCAGCTTAAGGGGTAACGAGCAGTACTTC.

The rearrangement uses TRBV7-2 and TRBJ2-5, with TRBD2 matching 7 bases. The CDR3 has 13 residues. Germline V gene sequence: CDR1 SGHTA, CDR2 FQGNSA. V was pared by 1 base and J by 5 bases, with 1 base of the junction left unmatched. The CDR3: CASSLDGGETQYF. CDR3 DNA: TGTGCCAGCAGCTTAGACGGGGGGGAGACCCAGTACTTC.

The chain carries TRBV5-4 and TRBJ2-1, with D perhaps TRBD2 (7 bases). Germline CDR1 and CDR2: SGHNT and YYREEE (reference sequence). V lost 4 bases to trimming and J lost 4 bases, with 15 bases between them. The CDR3 is 15 residues long. This chain's CDR3 is CASSPRGLIYNEQFF. CDR3 coding DNA: TGTGCCAGCAGCCCGCGGGGGCTCATTTACAATGAGCAGTTCTTC.

This chain links TRBV9 with TRBJ1-1, with 7 bases matching TRBD1. The CDR3 runs to 16 residues. V was clipped by 4 bases and J by 1 base; unmatched bases: 10. CDR1 and CDR2 from the germline V gene are SGDLS and YYNGEE. CDR3 region: CASSLRATGANTEAFF. The CDR3 coding sequence is TGTGCCAGCAGCCTCCGAGCTACAGGGGCGAACACTGAAGCTTTCTTT.

The chain employs TRBV11-2 and TRBJ2-2, with 7 bases lining up with TRBD2. This CDR3 has 16 amino acids. The germline V gene encodes CDR1 SGHAT and CDR2 FQNNGV. Losses at the gene ends were 5 bases for V and 2 bases for J; bases not matched to a gene: 8. The CDR3 bases are TGTGCCAGCAGCCTCCAGCGGGGCAGAAACACCGGGGAGCTGTTTTTT. Translation gives CASSLQRGRNTGELFF. The entire variable domain, with the rest obtained from reference TRBV11-2 and TRBJ2-2, is as follows: EAGVAQSPRYKIIEKRQSVAFWCNPISGHATLYWYQQILGQGPKLLIQFQNNGVVDDSQLPKDRFSAERLKGVDSTLKIQPAKLEDSAVYLCASSLQRGRNTGELFFGEGSRLTVL.